This TCR beta chain was sequenced in a study of identical twins. A single record per CDR3 protein comes from TCRdb applying MiXCR to the 5' RACE reads. Counted here are around 530,000 distinct CDR3 sequences, roughly 15% occurring once; the ten biggest clones make up nearly 0.45%. This CDR3 comprises 14 residues. Germline CDR1 is SGHAT and CDR2 is FQNNGV. The germline V and J ends were trimmed by 3 bases and 3 bases, with 8 bases remaining between them. These data also formed part of another study, on yellow fever vaccine responses in identical twins.

The sequenced sample was CD4+ T cells sorted from blood. This clonotype originated in a young woman in good health. The rearrangement links TRBV11-2 to TRBJ2-2; no definite D call. The CDR3 region is CASSFLGDTGELFF. The CDR3 DNA is TGTGCCAGCAGCTTTCTGGGTGACACCGGGGAGCTGTTTTTT. Using reference TRBV11-2 and TRBJ2-2 for the parts outside the CDR3, the full variable domain is EAGVAQSPRYKIIEKRQSVAFWCNPISGHATLYWYQQILGQGPKLLIQFQNNGVVDDSQLPKDRFSAERLKGVDSTLKIQPAKLEDSAVYLCASSFLGDTGELFFGEGSRLTVL.